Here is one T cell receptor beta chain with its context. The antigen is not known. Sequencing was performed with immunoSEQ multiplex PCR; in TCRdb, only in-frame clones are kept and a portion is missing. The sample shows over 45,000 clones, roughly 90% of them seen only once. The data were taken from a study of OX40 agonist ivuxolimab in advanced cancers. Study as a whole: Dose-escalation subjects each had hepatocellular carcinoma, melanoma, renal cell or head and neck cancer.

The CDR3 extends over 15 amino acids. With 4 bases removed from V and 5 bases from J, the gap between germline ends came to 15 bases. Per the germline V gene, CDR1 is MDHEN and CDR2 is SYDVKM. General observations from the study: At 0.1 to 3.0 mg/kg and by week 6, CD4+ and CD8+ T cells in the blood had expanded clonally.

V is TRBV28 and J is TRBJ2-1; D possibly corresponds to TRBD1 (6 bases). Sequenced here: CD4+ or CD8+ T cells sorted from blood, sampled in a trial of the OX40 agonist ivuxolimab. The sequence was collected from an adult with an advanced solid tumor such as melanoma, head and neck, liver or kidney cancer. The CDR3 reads CASSSWVGADNEQFF. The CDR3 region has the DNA TGTGCCAGCAGTTCGTGGGTGGGGGCAGACAATGAGCAGTTCTTC.